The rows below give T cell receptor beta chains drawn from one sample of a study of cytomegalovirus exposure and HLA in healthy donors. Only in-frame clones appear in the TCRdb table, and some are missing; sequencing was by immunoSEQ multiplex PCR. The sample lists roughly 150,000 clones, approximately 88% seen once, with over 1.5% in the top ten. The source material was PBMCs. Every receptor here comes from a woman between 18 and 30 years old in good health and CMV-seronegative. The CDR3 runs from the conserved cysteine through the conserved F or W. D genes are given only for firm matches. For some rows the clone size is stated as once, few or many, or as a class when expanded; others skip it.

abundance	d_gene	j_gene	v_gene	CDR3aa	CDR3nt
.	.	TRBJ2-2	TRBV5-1	CASSLGSPGELFF	TGCGCCAGCAGCTTGGGAAGCCCCGGGGAGCTGTTTTTT
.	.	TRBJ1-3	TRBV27	CASTTTASGNTIYF	TGTGCCAGCACCACGACAGCCTCTGGAAACACCATATATTTT
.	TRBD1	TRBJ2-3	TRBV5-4	CASSLDGTGGRDTQYF	TGTGCCAGCAGCTTGGATGGGACAGGGGGCCGGGATACGCAGTATTTT
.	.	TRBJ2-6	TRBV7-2	CASTVIGPGANVLTF	TGTGCCAGCACCGTAATCGGTCCTGGGGCCAACGTCCTGACTTTC
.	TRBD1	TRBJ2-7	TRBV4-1	CASSQPGTGNEQYF	TGCGCCAGCAGCCAACCCGGGACAGGTAACGAGCAGTACTTC
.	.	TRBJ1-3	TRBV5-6	CASSLGTVNTIYF	TGTGCCAGCAGCTTGGGGACAGTGAACACCATATATTTT
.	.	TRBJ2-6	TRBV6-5	CASSWGRGSGANVLTF	TGTGCCAGCAGTTGGGGTAGGGGGTCTGGGGCCAACGTCCTGACTTTC
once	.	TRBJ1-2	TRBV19	CASSELTGSLNYGYTF	TGTGCCAGTAGTGAACTAACAGGGTCGCTTAACTATGGCTACACCTTC
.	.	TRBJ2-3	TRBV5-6	CASNPRGGVTDTQYF	TGTGCCAGCAACCCGCGTGGAGGCGTGACAGATACGCAGTATTTT
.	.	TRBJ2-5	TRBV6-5	CASSYSGLQETQYF	TGTGCCAGCAGTTATTCAGGGCTCCAAGAGACCCAGTACTTC
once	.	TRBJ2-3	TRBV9	CASSPRDLPDTQYF	TGTGCCAGCAGCCCCCGGGACTTACCGGATACGCAGTATTTT
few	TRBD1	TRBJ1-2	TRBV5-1	CATNPGQGAFGGYTF	TGCGCCACCAACCCGGGACAGGGGGCCTTCGGTGGCTACACCTTC
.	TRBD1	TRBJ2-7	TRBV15	CATGRDRGYEQYF	TGTGCCACCGGACGGGACAGGGGCTACGAGCAGTACTTC
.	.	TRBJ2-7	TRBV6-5	CASSLQGGDEQYF	TGTGCCAGCAGTCTGCAGGGAGGCGACGAGCAGTACTTC
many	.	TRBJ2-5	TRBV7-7	CASSPQARREETQYF	TGTGCTAGCAGCCCTCAGGCGCGCAGGGAAGAGACCCAGTACTTC
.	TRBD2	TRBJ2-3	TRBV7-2	CASSLARYGTSGGFSTDTQYF	TGTGCCAGCAGCTTAGCTCGATATGGGACTAGCGGGGGGTTTAGCACAGATACGCAGTATTTT
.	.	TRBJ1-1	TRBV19	CASTRTANTEAFF	TGTGCCAGTACCCGGACAGCGAACACTGAAGCTTTCTTT
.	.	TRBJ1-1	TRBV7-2	CASSGEGTEAFF	TGTGCCAGCAGCGGAGAGGGCACTGAAGCTTTCTTT
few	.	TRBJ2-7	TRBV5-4	CASSLTGNEQYF	TGTGCCAGCAGCTTAACAGGGAACGAGCAGTACTTC
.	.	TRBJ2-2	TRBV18	CASSKSYNPNTGELFF	TGTGCCAGCTCTAAGTCTTACAACCCGAACACCGGGGAGCTGTTTTTT
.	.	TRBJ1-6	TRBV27	CASSLTNPTYNSPLHF	TGTGCCAGCAGTTTGACAAACCCAACCTATAATTCACCCCTCCACTTT
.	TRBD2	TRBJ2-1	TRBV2	CASSERNSGGNEQFF	TGTGCCAGCAGTGAAAGAAATAGCGGGGGAAATGAGCAGTTCTTC
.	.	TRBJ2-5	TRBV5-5	CASSDTQETQYF	TGTGCCAGCAGCGATACACAAGAGACCCAGTACTTC